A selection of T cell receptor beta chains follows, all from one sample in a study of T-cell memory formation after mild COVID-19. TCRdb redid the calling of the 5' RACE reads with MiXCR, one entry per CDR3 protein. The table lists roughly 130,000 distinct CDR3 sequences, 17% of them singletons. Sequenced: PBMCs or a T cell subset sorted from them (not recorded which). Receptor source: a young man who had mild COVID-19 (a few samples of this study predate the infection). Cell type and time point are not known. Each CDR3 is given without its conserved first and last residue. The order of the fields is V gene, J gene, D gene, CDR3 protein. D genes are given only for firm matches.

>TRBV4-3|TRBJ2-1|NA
ASSRTASYNEQF
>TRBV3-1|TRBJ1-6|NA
ASSQAAISPLH
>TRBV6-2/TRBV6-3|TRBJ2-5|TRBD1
ASKRSTGETQY
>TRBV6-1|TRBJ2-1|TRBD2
ASSLRGGNNEQF
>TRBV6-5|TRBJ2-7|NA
ASSYRRSYEQY
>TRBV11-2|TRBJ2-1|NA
ASSLVWGARSMYNEQF
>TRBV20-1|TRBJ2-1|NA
SAPPTGSYNEQF
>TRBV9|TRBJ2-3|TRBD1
ASSVTGQIFNTQY
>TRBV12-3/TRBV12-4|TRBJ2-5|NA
ASSLARSGAQY
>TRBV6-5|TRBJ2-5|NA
AHGQGQTQY
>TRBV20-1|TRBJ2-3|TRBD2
SARASGNTDTQY
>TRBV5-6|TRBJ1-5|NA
ASSWGRGRGLSPQH
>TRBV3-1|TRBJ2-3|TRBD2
ASSLLGLAGDPRHSQY
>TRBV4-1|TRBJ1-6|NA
ASSQEGLAPLH
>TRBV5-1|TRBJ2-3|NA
ASSLDGAEDTQY